The 18 T cell receptor beta chains given below trace back to one sample, sequenced in a study of T cell responses to AZD1222 COVID-19 vaccine. The method was immunoSEQ multiplex PCR; TCRdb's version includes in-frame clones alone and lacks a portion of them. This sample carries about 130,000 clones, roughly nine tenths of them seen once, and the ten largest clones take around 9.5%. The sequencing used peripheral blood, collected 28 days after the second AZD1222 dose. These receptors were collected from an adult who received the AZD1222 COVID-19 vaccine.

CDR3 amino acids: CASSPDSTGGGVAFF. In nucleotides, the CDR3 is TGTGCCAGCAGCCCGGACTCTACAGGAGGGGGGGTAGCTTTCTTT. The gene calls are TRBV7-2 and TRBJ1-1, with TRBD1 as a possible D gene (6 bases). The germline V gene has CDR1 SGHTA and CDR2 FQGNSA. The CDR3 covers 15 residues. Trimming removed 5 bases at V and 10 bases at J, with 23 bases between.

This clone has just one count. This CDR3 is CASSDLAGVPYNEQFF. As DNA, the CDR3 is TGTGCCAGCAGTGACCTAGCGGGAGTACCCTACAATGAGCAGTTCTTC. The J gene is TRBJ2-1, the V gene TRBV6-1; 10 nucleotides align to TRBD2. The germline V gene encodes CDR1 MNHNS and CDR2 SASEGT. There are 16 residues in the CDR3. Trimming at V came to 3 bases and at J to 2 bases, leaving 4 bases not matched to a gene.

The gene calls are TRBV19 and TRBJ1-6; the D is unclear. The germline gives CDR1 LNHDA, CDR2 SQIVND (reference sequence). This CDR3 is built from 14 residues. V was cut by 1 base and J by 4 bases, with 5 bases left in between. As DNA, the CDR3 is TGTGCCAGTAGTATAGCGAGTTATAATTCACCCCTCCACTTT. The encoded protein is CASSIASYNSPLHF.

The CDR3 DNA is TGCGCCAGCAGCTTGGGCGGCCTCACAGATACGCAGTATTTT. This translates into CASSLGGLTDTQYF. The chain combines TRBV5-1 with TRBJ2-3, with D hard to call. From germline, CDR1 is SGHRS and CDR2 YFSETQ. Trimming removed 0 bases at V and 2 bases at J, with 7 bases between. The CDR3 extends over 14 amino acids.

The rearrangement links TRBV4-1 to TRBJ2-2; 10 bases fit TRBD1. The trim removed 5 bases at V and 6 bases at J, leaving 6 bases unmatched. The germline V gene encodes CDR1 MGHRA and CDR2 YSYEKL. CDR3 length equals 15 residues. Here the CDR3 reads CASSFRDRGSGELFF. CDR3 DNA sequence: TGCGCCAGCAGCTTCCGGGACAGGGGATCCGGGGAGCTGTTTTTT.

The CDR3 coding sequence is TGTGCCAGCAGTGATGTGGGCTGGGAGCAGTACTTC. Amino acid sequence: CASSDVGWEQYF. The chain couples TRBV2 to TRBJ2-7; D remains ambiguous. Germline-derived CDR1 and CDR2 are SNHLY and FYNNEI. The CDR3 has 12 residues. The V end lost 3 bases, the J end lost 7 bases, and 10 bases lay between the germline ends.

The gene calls are TRBV19 and TRBJ2-2; D is perhaps TRBD2 (7 bases). The CDR3 is 14 residues long. CDR1 is LNHDA and CDR2 is SQIVND in the germline V gene (reference sequence). V lost 3 bases and J 6 bases, leaving 11 bases between the germline ends. The CDR3 sequence is CASSIGGGSGELFF. The CDR3 bases are TGTGCCAGTAGTATCGGCGGGGGCTCCGGGGAGCTGTTTTTT.

V usage is TRBV6-5 and J usage is TRBJ1-2; perhaps TRBD1 as D (5 bases). V lost 0 bases and J lost 8, with 19 bases in between. Germline V gene data show CDR1 as MNHEY and CDR2 as SVGAGI. This CDR3 has 16 amino acids. The CDR3, as DNA: TGTGCCAGCAGTTACTCCGGGGGTAGTGGGGAAGGGGGCTACACCTTC. This sequence encodes CASSYSGGSGEGGYTF.

The chain recombines TRBV6-5 with TRBJ1-2, with 7 positions matching TRBD1. Germline-derived CDR1 and CDR2 are MNHEY and SVGAGI. The CDR3 loop spans 12 amino acids. V was clipped by 11 bases and J by 3 bases; unmatched bases: 6. CDR3 DNA: TGTGCCGGAAGGGGGCAGGACTATGGCTACACCTTC. It encodes CAGRGQDYGYTF.

This rearrangement joins TRBV7-2 to TRBJ2-7; TRBD1 or TRBD2 may be the D gene (5 bases each). V lost 4 bases, J lost 7 bases, and 14 bases lay in between. From germline, CDR1 is SGHTA and CDR2 FQGNSA. This CDR3 spans 13 amino acids. The CDR3 DNA reads TGTGCCAGCAGCTCGGGGCCCACTCTAGAGCAGTACTTC. Amino acid sequence: CASSSGPTLEQYF.

The chain combines TRBV30 with TRBJ1-1; D gene ambiguous. The CDR3 loop spans 12 amino acids. Germline V CDR1 and CDR2: GTSNPN, SVGIG (reference sequence). V lost 2 bases and J 0 bases, leaving 4 bases between the germline ends. For the CDR3, the DNA is TGTGCCTGGAGTAGGGTGAACACTGAAGCTTTCTTT. It yields the protein CAWSRVNTEAFF.

The chain has TRBV7-2 and TRBJ2-5, with a tentative D call TRBD2 (5 bases). The V end lost 1 base, the J end lost 7 bases, and 16 bases lay between the germline ends. CDR1 SGHTA and CDR2 FQGNSA come from the germline V gene. This CDR3 is 15 amino acids long. CDR3 loop: CASSLEVFGGRTQYF. CDR3 sequence (DNA): TGTGCCAGCAGCTTAGAAGTATTTGGAGGCCGGACCCAGTACTTC.

The genes are TRBV7-3 and TRBJ1-5, with TRBD1 as a possible D gene (6 bases). The CDR3 length is 13 residues. CDR1 and CDR2 from the germline V gene are SGHTA and FQGTGA. V dropped 5 bases and J dropped 4 bases, with 9 bases sitting between them. Written as DNA, the CDR3 is TGTGCCAGCAGCCCGGACAGAAATCAGCCCCAGCATTTT. Translating it yields CASSPDRNQPQHF.

The genes are TRBV18 and TRBJ1-5; 7 bases are shared with TRBD1. V was pared by 3 bases and J by 3 bases, with 5 bases of the junction left unmatched. The CDR3 length is 15 residues. Germline V CDR1 and CDR2: KGHSH, LQKENI. CDR3 residues: CASSPTGQVNQPQHF. CDR3 bases: TGTGCCAGCTCACCTACCGGACAGGTCAATCAGCCCCAGCATTTT.

This sequence joins TRBV5-1 and TRBJ2-7; 12 bases agree with TRBD2. The CDR3 consists of 18 residues. V shed 0 bases and J 3 bases; nucleotides not matched to a gene: 10. The germline CDR1 and CDR2 sequences are SGHRS and YFSETQ. CDR3 coding DNA: TGCGCCAGCAGCTTGGGACTAGCGGGAGTAGGGGGCCTCTACGAGCAGTACTTC. Translation: CASSLGLAGVGGLYEQYF.

The V call is TRBV6-4, the J call TRBJ1-1, with D perhaps matching TRBD1 (5 bases). CDR1 is MRHNA and CDR2 is SNTAGT in the germline V gene. The germline V and J ends were trimmed by 0 bases and 5 bases, with 10 bases remaining between them. The CDR3 sequence is 14 residues long. The CDR3 sequence is CASSDSSRGTEAFF. CDR3 in DNA: TGTGCCAGCAGTGACTCCTCGAGGGGAACTGAAGCTTTCTTT.

The rearrangement joins TRBV6-5 to TRBJ2-1; 8 nucleotides match TRBD2. This CDR3 is built from 15 residues. With V trimmed by 7 bases and J by 2 bases, 7 bases remained unmatched. Germline V gene data show CDR1 as MNHEY and CDR2 as SVGAGI. CDR3 sequence reads: CASTIAGIAYNEQFF. The CDR3, as DNA: TGTGCCAGCACCATAGCGGGAATCGCCTACAATGAGCAGTTCTTC.

This chain uses TRBV18 with TRBJ2-1, with 9 positions matching TRBD2. Germline V lookup: CDR1 KGHSH, CDR2 LQKENI. V gave up 3 bases and J gave up 2 bases; unmatched junction bases: 8. The CDR3 is 17 residues long. CDR3 bases: TGTGCCAGCTCACCGAACGATATAGCGGGAGCCTACAATGAGCAGTTCTTC. This gives the protein CASSPNDIAGAYNEQFF.